This T cell receptor beta chain was recovered during a study of cytomegalovirus exposure and HLA in healthy donors. PCR primers comprised 60 Vbeta and 13 Jbeta primers. Some clones are missing from TCRdb's copy, which holds only in-frame ones; the method was immunoSEQ multiplex PCR. The table lists over 130,000 clones, more than 60% of them singletons. Trimming took 5 bases from V and 2 from J, leaving 13 bases between them. Germline CDR1 SEHNR, CDR2 FQNEAQ (reference sequence). The CDR3 is 14 residues long. The sample taken for sequencing was PBMCs. This chain links TRBV7-9 with TRBJ2-7, with D possibly matching TRBD2 (6 bases). This clonotype was obtained from a woman in her fifties or sixties in good health and CMV-seronegative. The CDR3 region is CASSPIAAPYEQYF. The CDR3 bases are TGTGCCAGCAGCCCAATAGCGGCCCCCTACGAGCAGTACTTC.